This T cell receptor beta chain comes out of a study of T cells in Graves' hyperthyroidism and ophthalmopathy. The CDR3 is 14 amino acids. Germline V lookup: CDR1 MNHNS, CDR2 SASEGT. V lost 5 bases, J lost 3 bases, and 4 bases stayed unmatched. In this sample, this clonotype turned up a few times. TCR beta CDR3 region amplification was performed from RNA transcripts. Initially, a first-round RT-PCR of the TCR CDR3 employed the HTBI primer set. TCRdb reanalysed the multiplex PCR reads using MiXCR and keeps one entry per CDR3 protein. The data show approximately 350,000 distinct CDR3 sequences, 13% to 15% seen once.

Sequencing was done on a sample of blood. The receptor was isolated from a woman in her fifties or sixties with Graves' ophthalmopathy. The chain carries TRBV6-1 and TRBJ1-2, with 9 bases matching TRBD1. The DNA for the CDR3 is TGTGCCAGCAGTCGGGACAGGGTGGACTATGGCTACACCTTC. Its translation: CASSRDRVDYGYTF.